Described below is a single TCR beta chain sequence and its context. Germline CDR1 is SGHVS and CDR2 is FQNEAQ. This CDR3 comprises 14 residues. V dropped 3 bases and J dropped 6; count of bases not matched to a gene: 6. This sample was taken from a study of blood T cell repertoires in COVID-19. Clones were sequenced by immunoSEQ multiplex PCR, and TCRdb holds only the in-frame ones, with some missing. The sample consists of about 170,000 clones, around 81% of them appearing once. The sequence was collected from a man between 65 and 85 years old with active or convalescent COVID-19. The chain uses TRBV7-8 and TRBJ2-7, with 9 bases matching TRBD2. Sequencing input: peripheral blood. The CDR3 nucleotides are TGTGCCAGCAGCTTTAGCGGGAGTAGGGTCGAGCAGTACTTC. This gives the protein CASSFSGSRVEQYF.